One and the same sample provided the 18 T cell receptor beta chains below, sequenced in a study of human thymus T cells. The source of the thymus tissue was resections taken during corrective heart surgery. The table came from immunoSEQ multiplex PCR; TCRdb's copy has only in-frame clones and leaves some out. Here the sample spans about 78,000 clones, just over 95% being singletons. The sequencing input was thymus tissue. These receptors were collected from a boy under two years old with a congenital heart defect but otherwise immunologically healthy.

The chain's CDR3 is CASSSRQGVAQETQYF. The CDR3 coding sequence is TGTGCCAGCAGTTCGCGACAGGGGGTTGCCCAAGAGACCCAGTACTTC. The V call is TRBV28, the J call TRBJ2-5; the match to TRBD1 covers 9 bases. CDR3 size: 16 residues. The junction had 7 bases not matched to a gene; V was cut back by 4 bases and J by 1 base. CDR1 MDHEN and CDR2 SYDVKM come from the germline V gene.

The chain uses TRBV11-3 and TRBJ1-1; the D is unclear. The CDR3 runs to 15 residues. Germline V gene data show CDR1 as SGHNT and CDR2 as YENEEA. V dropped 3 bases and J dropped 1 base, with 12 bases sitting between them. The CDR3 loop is CASSFVRAGNTEAFF. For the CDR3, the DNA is TGTGCCAGCAGCTTTGTACGGGCGGGGAACACTGAAGCTTTCTTT.

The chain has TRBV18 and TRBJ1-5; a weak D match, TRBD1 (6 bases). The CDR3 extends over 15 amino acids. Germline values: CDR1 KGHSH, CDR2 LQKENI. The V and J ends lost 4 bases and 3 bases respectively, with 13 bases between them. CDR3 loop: CASSLYRVPNQPQHF. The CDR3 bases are TGTGCCAGCTCACTATACAGGGTCCCCAATCAGCCCCAGCATTTT.

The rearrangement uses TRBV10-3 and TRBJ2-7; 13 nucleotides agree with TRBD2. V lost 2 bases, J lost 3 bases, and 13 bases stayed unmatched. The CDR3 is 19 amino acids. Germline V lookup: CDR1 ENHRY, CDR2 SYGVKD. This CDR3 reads CAISEKGGLAGVRGYEQYF. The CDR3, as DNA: TGTGCCATCAGTGAGAAAGGTGGACTAGCGGGAGTGAGGGGCTACGAGCAGTACTTC.

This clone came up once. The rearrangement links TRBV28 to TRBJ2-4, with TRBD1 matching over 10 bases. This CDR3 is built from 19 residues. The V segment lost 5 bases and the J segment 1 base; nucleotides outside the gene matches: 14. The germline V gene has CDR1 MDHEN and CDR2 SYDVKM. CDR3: CASSHSTGGNPSAKNIQYF. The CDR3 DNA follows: TGTGCCAGCAGTCACTCGACAGGGGGCAACCCTTCCGCCAAAAACATTCAGTACTTC.

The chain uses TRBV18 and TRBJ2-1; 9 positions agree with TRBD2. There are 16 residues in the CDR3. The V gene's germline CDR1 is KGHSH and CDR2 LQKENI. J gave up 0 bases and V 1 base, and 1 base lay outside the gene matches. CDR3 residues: CASSPRGGASYNEQFF. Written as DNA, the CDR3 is TGTGCCAGCTCACCACGCGGGGGGGCCTCCTACAATGAGCAGTTCTTC.

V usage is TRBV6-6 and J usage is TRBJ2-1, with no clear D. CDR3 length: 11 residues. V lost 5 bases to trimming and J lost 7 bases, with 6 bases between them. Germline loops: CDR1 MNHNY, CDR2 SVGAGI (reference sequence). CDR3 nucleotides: TGTGCCAGCAGTGGCGAAAATGAGCAGTTCTTC. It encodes CASSGENEQFF.

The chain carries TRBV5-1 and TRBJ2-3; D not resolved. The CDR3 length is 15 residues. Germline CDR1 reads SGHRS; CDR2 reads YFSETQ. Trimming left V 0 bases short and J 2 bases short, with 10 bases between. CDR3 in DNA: TGCGCCAGCAGCTTGGGGCGAACATTCACAGATACGCAGTATTTT. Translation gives CASSLGRTFTDTQYF.

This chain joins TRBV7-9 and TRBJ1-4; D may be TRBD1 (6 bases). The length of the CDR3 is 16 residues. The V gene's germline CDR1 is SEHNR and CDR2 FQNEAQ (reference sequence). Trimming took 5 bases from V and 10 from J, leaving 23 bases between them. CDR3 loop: CASSTAYRQESRKLFF. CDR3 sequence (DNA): TGTGCCAGCAGCACCGCATACCGACAGGAATCGCGAAAACTGTTTTTT.

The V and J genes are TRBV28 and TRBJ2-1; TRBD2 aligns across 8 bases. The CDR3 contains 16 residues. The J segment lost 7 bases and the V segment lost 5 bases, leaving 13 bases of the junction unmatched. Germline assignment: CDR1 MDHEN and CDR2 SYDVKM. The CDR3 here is CASSHLNRGRRNEQFF. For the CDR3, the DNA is TGTGCCAGCAGTCACTTAAATCGCGGGAGGAGGAATGAGCAGTTCTTC.

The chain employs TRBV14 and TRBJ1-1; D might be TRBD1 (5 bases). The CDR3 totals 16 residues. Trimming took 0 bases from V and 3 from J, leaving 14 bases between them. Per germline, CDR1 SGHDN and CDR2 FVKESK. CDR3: CASSQDHRGWHTEAFF. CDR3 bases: TGTGCCAGCAGCCAAGATCATAGGGGCTGGCACACTGAAGCTTTCTTT.

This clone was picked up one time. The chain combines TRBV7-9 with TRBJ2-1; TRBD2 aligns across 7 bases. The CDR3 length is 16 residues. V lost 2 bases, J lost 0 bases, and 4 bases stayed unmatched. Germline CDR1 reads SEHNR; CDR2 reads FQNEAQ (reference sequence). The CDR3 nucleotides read TGTGCCAGCAGCTTAAGGGGCGGGAGCTCCTACAATGAGCAGTTCTTC. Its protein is CASSLRGGSSYNEQFF.

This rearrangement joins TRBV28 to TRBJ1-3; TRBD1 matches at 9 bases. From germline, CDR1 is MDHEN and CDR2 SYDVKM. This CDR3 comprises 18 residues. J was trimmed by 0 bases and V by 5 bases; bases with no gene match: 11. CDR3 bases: TGTGCCAGCAGTCCGATGCCGGGACAGGGTATCTCTGGAAACACCATATATTTT. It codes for CASSPMPGQGISGNTIYF.

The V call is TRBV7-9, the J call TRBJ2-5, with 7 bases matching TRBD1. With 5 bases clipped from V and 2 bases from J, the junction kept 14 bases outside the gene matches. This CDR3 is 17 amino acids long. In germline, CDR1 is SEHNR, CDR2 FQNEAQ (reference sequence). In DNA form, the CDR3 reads TGTGCCAGCAGCCCACACGGGGACAGCATAATACAAGAGACCCAGTACTTC. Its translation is CASSPHGDSIIQETQYF.

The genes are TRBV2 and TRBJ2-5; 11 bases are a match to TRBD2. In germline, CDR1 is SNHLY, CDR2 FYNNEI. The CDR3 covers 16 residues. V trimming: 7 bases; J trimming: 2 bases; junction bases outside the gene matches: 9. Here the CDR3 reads CASKTYGTSGQETQYF. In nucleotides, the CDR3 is TGTGCCAGCAAAACATACGGGACTAGCGGACAAGAGACCCAGTACTTC.

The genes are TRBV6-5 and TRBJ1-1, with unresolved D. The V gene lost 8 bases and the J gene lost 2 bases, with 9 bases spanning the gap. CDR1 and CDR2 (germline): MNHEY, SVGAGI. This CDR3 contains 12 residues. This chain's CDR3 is CASEGYNTEAFF. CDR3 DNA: TGTGCCAGCGAGGGCTATAACACTGAAGCTTTCTTT.

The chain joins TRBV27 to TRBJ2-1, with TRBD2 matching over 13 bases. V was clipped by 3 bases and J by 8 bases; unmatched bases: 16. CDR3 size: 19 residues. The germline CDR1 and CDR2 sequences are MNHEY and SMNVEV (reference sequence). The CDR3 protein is CASSFKGLAGDREGDEQFF. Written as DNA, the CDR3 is TGTGCCAGCAGTTTTAAAGGACTAGCGGGAGATAGGGAGGGAGATGAGCAGTTCTTC.

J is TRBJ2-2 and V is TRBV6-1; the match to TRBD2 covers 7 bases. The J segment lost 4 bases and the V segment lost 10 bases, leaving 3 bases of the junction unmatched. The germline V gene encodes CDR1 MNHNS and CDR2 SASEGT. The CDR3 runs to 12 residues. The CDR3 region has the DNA TGTGCCACCACGGGGGGCACCGGGGAGCTGTTTTTT. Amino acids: CATTGGTGELFF.